The T cell receptor beta chain under discussion was sequenced for a study of T cell responses to AZD1222 COVID-19 vaccine. The assay was immunoSEQ multiplex PCR, and TCRdb's table has in-frame clones only and misses some. The data hold 160,000 or so clones, with under 95% observed a single time. The study, taken as a whole, reports: Among the donors, most were white British and more were female, and clonal diversity was possibly underestimated. Repertoire samples came only from after the peak T cell response.

As concerns this clone: Its specificity is not known.

The study pooled second doses at about 4 or about 12 weeks. Germline CDR1 reads SGHRS; CDR2 reads YFSETQ. The CDR3 is 14 amino acids. Trimming cost V 0 bases and J 3 bases, with 8 bases left between them. This TCR came from an adult who received the AZD1222 COVID-19 vaccine. The chain is built from TRBV5-1 and TRBJ2-3; D uncertain. The sample here was peripheral blood, taken 28 days after the second AZD1222 dose. Written as DNA, the CDR3 is TGCGCCAGCAGCTTGGCTCTAGAGACAGATACGCAGTATTTT. Encoded protein: CASSLALETDTQYF.